Listed here is a single TCR beta chain. Its antigen remains unknown. This sample stems from a study of graft-versus-host responses after intestinal transplantation. About the research overall: Isolated intestinal, liver-intestinal, or multivisceral transplants were what recipients had. Every recipient had anti-thymocyte globulin induction and approximately three years of tacrolimus plus steroids.

The table came from immunoSEQ multiplex PCR; TCRdb's copy has only in-frame clones and leaves some out. The sample contains fewer than 120,000 clones, just over 90% of which appear only once. Germline assignment: CDR1 SGHNT and CDR2 YYREEE (reference sequence). V gave up 3 bases and J gave up 6 bases; unmatched junction bases: 8. This CDR3 is built from 14 residues. The starting material was unstimulated CD8+ T cells sorted from spleen or lymph node cells, obtained before intestinal transplant. V is TRBV5-4 and J is TRBJ2-7, with 8 positions matching TRBD1. The receptor was derived from a human donor who received an intestinal transplant. As DNA, the CDR3 is TGTGCCAGCAGCTCCTACCTACAGGGGGGCGAGCAGTACTTC. Amino acids: CASSSYLQGGEQYF. Full variable domain (rest looked up from reference TRBV5-4 and TRBJ2-7): ETGVTQSPTHLIKTRGQQVTLRCSSQSGHNTVSWYQQALGQGPQFIFQYYREEENGRGNFPPRFSGLQFPNYSSELNVNALELDDSALYLCASSSYLQGGEQYFGPGTRLTVT.